The present T cell receptor beta chain was sequenced within a study of identical twins. Germline values: CDR1 DFQATT, CDR2 SNEGSKA (reference sequence). The CDR3 runs to 14 residues. V was trimmed by 6 bases and J by 0 bases, leaving 12 bases between them. Each CDR3 protein gets one entry after TCRdb re-called the 5' RACE reads with MiXCR. The sample records some 590,000 distinct CDR3 sequences, more than 9% being singletons. This clonotype was seen ten or more times. The sample was also reused in another study, on yellow fever vaccine responses in identical twins.

The rearrangement links TRBV20-1 to TRBJ1-5; D is ambiguous. This TCR was sampled from a woman younger than 30 in good health. Sequenced: PBMCs. The chain's CDR3 is CSATGRISNQPQHF. The CDR3 nucleotides are TGCAGTGCGACTGGACGGATTAGCAATCAGCCCCAGCATTTT.